This T cell receptor (beta chain) was documented in a study of technical replicates of blood from a few donors. This clone was seen a handful of times. Germline-derived CDR1 and CDR2 are SGHTA and FQGNSA. J was trimmed by 7 bases and V by 2 bases; bases with no gene match: 6. CDR3 length: 15 amino acids. Measured with immunoSEQ multiplex PCR; TCRdb has only the in-frame clones, and not every one. Of roughly 70,000 clones in the sample, about 90% were seen once. The genes are TRBV7-2 and TRBJ1-5; TRBD1 matches 9 bases. The material sequenced was T cells isolated from PBMCs. This TCR came from a human donor in good health. For the CDR3, the DNA is TGTGCCAGCAGCTTACCGACAGGGGGTGTGCAGCCCCAGCATTTT. It yields the protein CASSLPTGGVQPQHF.